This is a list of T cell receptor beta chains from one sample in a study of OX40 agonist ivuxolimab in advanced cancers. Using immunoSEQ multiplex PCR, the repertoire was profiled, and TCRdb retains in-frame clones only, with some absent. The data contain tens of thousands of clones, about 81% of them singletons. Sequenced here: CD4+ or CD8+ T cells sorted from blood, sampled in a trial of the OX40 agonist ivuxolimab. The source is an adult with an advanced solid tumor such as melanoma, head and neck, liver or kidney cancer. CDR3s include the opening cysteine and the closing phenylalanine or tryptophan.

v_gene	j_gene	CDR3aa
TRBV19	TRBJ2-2	CASSLSGEVGELFF
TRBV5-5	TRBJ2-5	CASSLARGGETQYF
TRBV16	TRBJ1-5	CASSQSRLAGRNQPQHF
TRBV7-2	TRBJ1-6	CASSLVGYNSPLHF
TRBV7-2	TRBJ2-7	CASSPWGFGTGKYEQYF
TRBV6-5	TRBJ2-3	CASTRGDRGADTQYF
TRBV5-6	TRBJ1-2	CASSRDGYGYTF
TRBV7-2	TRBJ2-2	CASRRNLAGVEAGELFF
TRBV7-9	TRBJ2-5	CASTQGLAVIQETQYF
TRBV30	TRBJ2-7	CAWSVQDYEQYF
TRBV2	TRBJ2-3	CASSQADTQYF
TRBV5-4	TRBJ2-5	CASSSLAGHQETQYF
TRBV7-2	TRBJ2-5	CASSLGAPPETQYF
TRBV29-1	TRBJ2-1	CSVEPSAYNEQFF
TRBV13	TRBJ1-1	CASSLGGDTEAFF
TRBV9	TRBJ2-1	CASSVRNEQFF
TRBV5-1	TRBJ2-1	CASSPRISYNEQFF
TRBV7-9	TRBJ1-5	CASSADNQPQHF
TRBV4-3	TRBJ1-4	CASRREPTEGEKLFF
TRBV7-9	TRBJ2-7	CASSWGDTYEQYF
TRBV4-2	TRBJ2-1	CASSQALAGRLNEQFF
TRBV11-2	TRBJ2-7	CASSLSGDSYEQYF
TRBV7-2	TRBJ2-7	CASSLDGGSSSYEQYF
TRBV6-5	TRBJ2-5	CASSYGGETQYF
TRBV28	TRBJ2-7	CASRDSFGEQYF
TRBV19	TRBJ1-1	CASSIQDSMNTEAFF
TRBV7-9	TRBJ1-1	CASSGGNTEAFF
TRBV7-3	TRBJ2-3	CASSLTSGRAGTDTQYF
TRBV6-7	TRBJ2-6	CASSSTGHSGANVLTF
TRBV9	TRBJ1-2	CASSVAFLGSYGYTF
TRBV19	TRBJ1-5	CASSYNSNQPQHF